This is a list of T cell receptor beta chains from one sample in a study of CD8+ T cells in alopecia areata. Measured with immunoSEQ multiplex PCR; TCRdb has only the in-frame clones, and not every one. This table holds more than 150,000 clones, around 60% found once. Sequencing used CD4+ T cells sorted from blood, obtained at week 0. The receptors derive from a human donor with alopecia areata. Both conserved end residues are part of each CDR3. D genes are given only for firm matches.

j_call d_call v_call cdr3_aa
TRBJ1-2 . TRBV29-1 CSVEGGKDYGYTF
TRBJ1-1 . TRBV4-1 CASSQEQVNTEAFF
TRBJ2-5 TRBD1 TRBV4-2 CASSQDRTGMETQYF
TRBJ2-7 TRBD2 TRBV7-8 CASSFVAGLRNEQYF
TRBJ1-2 . TRBV29-1 CSVGQKANYGYTF
TRBJ2-7 . TRBV29-1 CSVVGYGASYEQYF
TRBJ2-1 . TRBV5-1 CASSLIGDEQFF
TRBJ2-7 . TRBV20-1 CSARWGDEQYF
TRBJ2-3 TRBD1 TRBV5-1 CASSPGQVDTQYF
TRBJ2-3 . TRBV5-1 CASSLSHPGTDTQYF
TRBJ2-5 . TRBV4-1 CASSQDRGGVFSRETQYF
TRBJ1-2 TRBD1 TRBV2 CASKFGQGNYGYTF
TRBJ2-6 . TRBV6-5 CASMAAGANVLTF
TRBJ2-7 . TRBV29-1 CSVEDTDRYEQYF
TRBJ1-1 . TRBV11-2 CASSLDPGPNTEAFF
TRBJ1-5 . TRBV30 CAWSKGSLTQPQHF
TRBJ2-3 . TRBV30 CAWNPGTDTQYF
TRBJ1-1 . TRBV4-1 CASSQDLRVTEAFF
TRBJ2-7 TRBD1 TRBV29-1 CSVRTGSSYEQYF
TRBJ1-1 TRBD1 TRBV10-3 CAISGDREAFF